This TCR beta chain came from a study of OX40 agonist ivuxolimab in advanced cancers. Regarding the study as a whole: There were, on average, more expanded clones in CD8+ T cells than in CD4+.

In regard to this clone: Its specificity is unknown.

CDR1 and CDR2 from the germline V gene are MNHNS and SASEGT. V was clipped by 1 base and J by 6 bases, with 16 bases between them. The CDR3 spans 16 residues. TCRdb's table, derived via immunoSEQ multiplex PCR, lists solely in-frame clones and lacks some. The profile shows some 70,000 clones, around 90% of them singletons. V usage is TRBV6-1 and J usage is TRBJ2-4; TRBD1 might be the D (6 bases). The sequencing here drew on CD4+ or CD8+ T cells sorted from blood, taken in a trial of the OX40 agonist ivuxolimab. The sequence was collected from an adult with an advanced solid tumor such as melanoma, head and neck, liver or kidney cancer. CDR3 nucleotides: TGTGCCAGCAGTGAAGTACAGGGTGGAGCCCTAAACATTCAGTACTTC. It yields the protein CASSEVQGGALNIQYF.